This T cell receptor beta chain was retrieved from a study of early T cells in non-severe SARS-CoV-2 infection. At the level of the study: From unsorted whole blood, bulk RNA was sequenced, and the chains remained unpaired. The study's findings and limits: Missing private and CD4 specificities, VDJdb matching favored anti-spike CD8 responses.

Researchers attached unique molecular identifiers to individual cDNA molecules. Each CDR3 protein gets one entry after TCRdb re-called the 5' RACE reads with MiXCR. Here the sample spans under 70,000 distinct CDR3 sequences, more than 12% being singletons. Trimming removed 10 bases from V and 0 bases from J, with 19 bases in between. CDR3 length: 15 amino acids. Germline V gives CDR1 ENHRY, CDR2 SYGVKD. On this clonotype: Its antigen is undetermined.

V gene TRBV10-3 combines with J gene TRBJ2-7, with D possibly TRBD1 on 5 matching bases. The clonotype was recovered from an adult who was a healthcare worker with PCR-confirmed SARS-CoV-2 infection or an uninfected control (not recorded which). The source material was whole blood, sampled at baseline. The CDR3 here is CASKGKQDFSYEQYF. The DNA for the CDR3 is TGTGCCAGCAAGGGAAAACAGGATTTCTCCTACGAGCAGTACTTC.